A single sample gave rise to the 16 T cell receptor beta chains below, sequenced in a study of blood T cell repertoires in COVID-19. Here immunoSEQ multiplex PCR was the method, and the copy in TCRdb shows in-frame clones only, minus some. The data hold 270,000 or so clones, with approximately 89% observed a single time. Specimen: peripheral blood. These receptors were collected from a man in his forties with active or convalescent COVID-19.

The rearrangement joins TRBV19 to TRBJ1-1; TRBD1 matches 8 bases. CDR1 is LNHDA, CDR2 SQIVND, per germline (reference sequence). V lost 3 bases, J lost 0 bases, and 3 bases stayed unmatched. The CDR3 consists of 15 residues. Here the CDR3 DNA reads TGTGCCAGTAGTATGGGACAGGTCATGAACACTGAAGCTTTCTTT. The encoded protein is CASSMGQVMNTEAFF.

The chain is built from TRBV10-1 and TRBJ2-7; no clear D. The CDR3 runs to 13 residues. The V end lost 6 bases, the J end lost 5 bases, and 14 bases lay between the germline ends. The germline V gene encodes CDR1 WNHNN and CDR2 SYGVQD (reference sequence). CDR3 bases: TGCGCCAGCAGCCCCGCCCCGGTTGACGAGCAGTACTTC. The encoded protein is CASSPAPVDEQYF.

In nucleotides, the CDR3 is TGTGCCGGTACCACTAGCGAGGCCTACAATGAGCAGTTCTTC. This translates into CAGTTSEAYNEQFF. The J gene is TRBJ2-1, the V gene TRBV2; 7 bases map to TRBD2. Per germline, CDR1 SNHLY and CDR2 FYNNEI. This CDR3 is built from 14 residues. Trimming took 11 bases from V and 2 from J; bases not matched to a gene: 9.

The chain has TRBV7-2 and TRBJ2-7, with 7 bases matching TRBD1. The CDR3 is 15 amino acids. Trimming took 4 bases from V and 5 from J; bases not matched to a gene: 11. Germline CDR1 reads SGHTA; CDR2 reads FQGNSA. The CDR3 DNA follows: TGTGCCAGCAGCTCCACCGGACAGGCGTTCCACGAGCAGTACTTC. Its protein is CASSSTGQAFHEQYF.

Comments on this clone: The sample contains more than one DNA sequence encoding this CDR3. In nucleotides, the CDR3 is TGTGCCAGCAGTTTGTTGGCGGGTAACACTGAAGCTTTCTTT. Protein: CASSLLAGNTEAFF. The rearrangement uses TRBV6-5 and TRBJ1-1; D is undetermined. The CDR3 is 14 amino acids. Trimming took off 4 bases at V and 2 bases at J, with 11 bases between the two ends. Germline V gene sequence: CDR1 MNHEY, CDR2 SVGAGI.

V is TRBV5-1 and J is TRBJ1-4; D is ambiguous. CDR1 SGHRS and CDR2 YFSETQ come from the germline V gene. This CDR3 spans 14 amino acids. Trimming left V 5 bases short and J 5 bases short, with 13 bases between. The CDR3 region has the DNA TGCGCCAGCAGTTCCGGAGGAGGGAATGAAAAACTGTTTTTT. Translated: CASSSGGGNEKLFF.

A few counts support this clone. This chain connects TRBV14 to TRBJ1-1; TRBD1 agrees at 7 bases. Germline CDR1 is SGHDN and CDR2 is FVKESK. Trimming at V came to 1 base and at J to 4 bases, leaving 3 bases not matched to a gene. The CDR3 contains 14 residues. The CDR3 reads CASSQAGGRTEAFF. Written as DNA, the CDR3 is TGTGCCAGCAGCCAAGCAGGGGGTCGCACTGAAGCTTTCTTT.

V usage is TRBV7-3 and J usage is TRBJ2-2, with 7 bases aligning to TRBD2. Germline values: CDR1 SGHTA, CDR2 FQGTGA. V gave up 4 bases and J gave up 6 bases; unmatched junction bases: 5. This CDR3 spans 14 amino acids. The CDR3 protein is CASSSKTSSGELFF. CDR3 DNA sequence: TGTGCCAGCAGCTCCAAGACTAGCTCCGGGGAGCTGTTTTTT.

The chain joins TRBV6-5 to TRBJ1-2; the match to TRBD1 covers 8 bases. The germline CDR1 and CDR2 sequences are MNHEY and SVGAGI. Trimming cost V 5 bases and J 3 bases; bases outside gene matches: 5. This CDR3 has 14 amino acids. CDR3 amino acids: CASSTRTGHYGYTF. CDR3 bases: TGTGCCAGCAGTACTCGGACAGGGCACTATGGCTACACCTTC.

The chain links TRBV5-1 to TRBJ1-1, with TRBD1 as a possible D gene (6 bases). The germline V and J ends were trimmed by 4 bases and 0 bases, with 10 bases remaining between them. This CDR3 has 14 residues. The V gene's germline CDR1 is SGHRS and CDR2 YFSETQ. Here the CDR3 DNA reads TGCGCCAGCAGCGAGGGACATTTGAACACTGAAGCTTTCTTT. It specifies CASSEGHLNTEAFF.

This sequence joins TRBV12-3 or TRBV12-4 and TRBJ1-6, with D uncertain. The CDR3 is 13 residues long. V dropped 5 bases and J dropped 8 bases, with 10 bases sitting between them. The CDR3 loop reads CASSLTADSPLHF. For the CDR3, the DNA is TGTGCCAGCAGTCTTACGGCGGATTCACCCCTCCACTTT.

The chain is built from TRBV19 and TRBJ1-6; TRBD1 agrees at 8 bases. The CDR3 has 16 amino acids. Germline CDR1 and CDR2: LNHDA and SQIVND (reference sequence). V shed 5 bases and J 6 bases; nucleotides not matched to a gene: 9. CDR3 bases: TGTGCCAGTAGTGTATTGACAGGGGAACGTAATTCACCCCTCCACTTT. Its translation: CASSVLTGERNSPLHF.

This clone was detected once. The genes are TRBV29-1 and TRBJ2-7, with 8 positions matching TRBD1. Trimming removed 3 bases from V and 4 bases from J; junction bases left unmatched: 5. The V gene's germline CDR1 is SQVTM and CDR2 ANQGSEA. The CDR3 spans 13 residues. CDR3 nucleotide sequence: TGCAGCGTTGAGCCAGGGGGCGGATACGAGCAGTACTTC. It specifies CSVEPGGGYEQYF.

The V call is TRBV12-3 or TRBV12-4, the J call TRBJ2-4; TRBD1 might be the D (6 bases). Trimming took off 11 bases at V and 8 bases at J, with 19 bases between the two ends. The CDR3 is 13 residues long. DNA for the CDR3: TGTGCCTCGGGTTTAGCCGAGGGGGACATTCAGTACTTC. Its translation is CASGLAEGDIQYF.

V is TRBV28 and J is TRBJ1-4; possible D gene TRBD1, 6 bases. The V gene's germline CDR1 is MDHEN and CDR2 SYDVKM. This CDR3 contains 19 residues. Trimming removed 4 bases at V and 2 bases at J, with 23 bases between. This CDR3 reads CASSYHRVVGARTNEKLFF. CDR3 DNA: TGTGCCAGCAGTTATCACAGGGTTGTAGGGGCACGGACTAATGAAAAACTGTTTTTT.

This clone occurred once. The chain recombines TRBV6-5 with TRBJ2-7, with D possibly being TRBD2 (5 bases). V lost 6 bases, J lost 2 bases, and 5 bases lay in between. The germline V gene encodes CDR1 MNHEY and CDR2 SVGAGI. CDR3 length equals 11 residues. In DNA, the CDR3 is TGTGCCAGCAGGGGAGCCTACGAGCAGTACTTC. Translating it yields CASRGAYEQYF.